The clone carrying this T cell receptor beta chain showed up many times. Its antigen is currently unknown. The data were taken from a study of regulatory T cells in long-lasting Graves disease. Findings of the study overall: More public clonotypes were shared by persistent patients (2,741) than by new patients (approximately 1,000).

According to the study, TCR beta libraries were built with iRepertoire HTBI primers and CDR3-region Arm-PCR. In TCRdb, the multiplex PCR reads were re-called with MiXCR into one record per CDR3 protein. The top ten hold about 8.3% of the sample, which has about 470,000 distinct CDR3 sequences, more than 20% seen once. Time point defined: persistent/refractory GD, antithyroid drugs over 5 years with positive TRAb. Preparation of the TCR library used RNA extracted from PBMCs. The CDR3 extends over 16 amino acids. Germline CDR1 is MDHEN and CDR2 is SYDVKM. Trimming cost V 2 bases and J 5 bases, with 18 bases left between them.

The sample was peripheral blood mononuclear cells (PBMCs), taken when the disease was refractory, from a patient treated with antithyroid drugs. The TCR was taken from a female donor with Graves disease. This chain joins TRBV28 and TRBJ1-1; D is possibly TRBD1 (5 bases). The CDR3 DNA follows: TGTGCCAGCAGTTTACAGGGCCCAGTCTTGGGGACTGAAGCTTTCTTT. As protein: CASSLQGPVLGTEAFF.